This T cell receptor (beta chain) was sequenced for a study of blood T cell repertoires in COVID-19. V lost 0 bases to trimming and J lost 3 bases; unmatched junction nucleotides: 5. Germline V gene sequence: CDR1 MNHNY, CDR2 SVGAGI (reference sequence). This CDR3 spans 16 amino acids. Assay used: immunoSEQ multiplex PCR; TCRdb lists only in-frame clones, some missing. The sample lists 150,000 or so clones, more than 70% occurring once. The sequence was collected from a woman between 50 and 59 years old in a cohort exposed to, infected with or recovered from COVID-19 (not recorded which). The sequenced sample was PBMCs or T cells enriched from blood (not recorded which). J is TRBJ2-1 and V is TRBV6-6, with 7 bases identical to TRBD1. The CDR3 region has the DNA TGTGCCAGCAGTTACTCGACACAGGGGAGCTACAATGAGCAGTTCTTC. Protein product: CASSYSTQGSYNEQFF.